This T cell receptor (beta chain) was captured in a study of T cell responses to AZD1222 COVID-19 vaccine. This clone is a singleton in its sample. Its antigen remains unknown. Study findings and constraints: With two AZD1222 doses given, Spike-specific TCR breadth and depth both rose. Unmutated variant regions are reportedly targeted by nearly half of spike-specific TCRs. The donor cohort was predominantly white British with a female majority, and clonal diversity may have been underestimated. The study found vaccine-associated CD4 TCRs spanning spike, dominant at 160-218 and 743-854.

The V and J ends lost 5 bases and 0 bases respectively, with 8 bases between them. Germline CDR1 is LNHDA and CDR2 is SQIVND (reference sequence). The CDR3 loop spans 13 amino acids. The table came from immunoSEQ multiplex PCR; TCRdb's copy has only in-frame clones and leaves some out. The repertoire consists of about 93,000 clones, with approximately 89% occurring once and the leading ten covering over 2.5%. Sequenced here: peripheral blood, sampled on day 0 of MenACWY control vaccination. The V and J genes are TRBV19 and TRBJ2-7, with D hard to call. The TCR sequence derives from an adult in good health. The chain's CDR3 is CASSPQNSYEQYF. DNA of the CDR3: TGTGCCAGTAGTCCACAAAACTCCTACGAGCAGTACTTC.